These T cell receptor beta chains were read from a single sample in a study of blood T cell repertoires in COVID-19. Assay: immunoSEQ multiplex PCR; the TCRdb copy retains only in-frame clones and omits some. The sample has 200,000 or so clones; 88% are singletons. Sequencing input: peripheral blood. Source of these receptors: a man in his 70s with acute or convalescent COVID-19. Both conserved end residues are part of each CDR3. The D gene is left open where the match is weak. A clone size is listed for some rows: how often the clone was seen (once, few, many), or a class if it is expanded.

CDR3: CASSMRTRPISGANYGYTF; DNA: TGTGCCAGTAGTATGCGAACACGACCTATATCGGGAGCTAACTATGGCTACACCTTC; size: -; V: TRBV19; D: -; J: TRBJ1-2
CDR3: CASGLVNGPLHF; DNA: TGTGCTAGTGGTTTGGTAAACGGTCCCCTCCACTTT; size: -; V: TRBV12-5; D: -; J: TRBJ1-6
CDR3: CACPAGTVFKANTGELFF; DNA: TGTGCCTGCCCGGCCGGGACAGTATTCAAAGCGAACACCGGGGAGCTGTTTTTT; size: -; V: TRBV30; D: TRBD1; J: TRBJ2-2
CDR3: CASSLVAGTEQYF; DNA: TGCGCCAGCAGCTTGGTAGCGGGGACCGAGCAGTACTTC; size: -; V: TRBV5-1; D: TRBD2; J: TRBJ2-7
CDR3: CASSLGGSGNTIYF; DNA: TGTGCCAGCAGCTTGGGGGGAAGTGGAAACACCATATATTTT; size: -; V: TRBV11-2; D: -; J: TRBJ1-3
CDR3: CASSLTGTKSYEQYF; DNA: TGTGCCAGCAGCCTCACCGGGACTAAGAGCTACGAGCAGTACTTC; size: -; V: TRBV3-1/TRBV3-2; D: TRBD2; J: TRBJ2-7
CDR3: CATAWSSGSGEQYF; DNA: TGTGCCACCGCCTGGTCTAGCGGGAGCGGCGAGCAGTACTTC; size: -; V: TRBV27; D: TRBD2; J: TRBJ2-7
CDR3: CASSLAATNEKLFF; DNA: TGTGCCAGCAGTTTGGCTGCAACTAATGAAAAACTGTTTTTT; size: -; V: TRBV6-6; D: -; J: TRBJ1-4
CDR3: CASSLGQTSGINQETQYF; DNA: TGTGCCAGCAGCTTAGGTCAGACTAGCGGCATTAACCAAGAGACCCAGTACTTC; size: -; V: TRBV7-2; D: TRBD2; J: TRBJ2-5
CDR3: CASSHQGWNYGYTF; DNA: TGTGCCAGCAGCCATCAGGGATGGAACTATGGCTACACCTTC; size: -; V: TRBV14; D: -; J: TRBJ1-2
CDR3: CATSSPENYGYTF; DNA: TGTGCCACCAGCAGTCCGGAGAACTATGGCTACACCTTC; size: -; V: TRBV24-1; D: -; J: TRBJ1-2
CDR3: CSTQGNTGELFF; DNA: TGTTCTACTCAGGGTAACACCGGGGAGCTGTTTTTT; size: -; V: TRBV10-3; D: -; J: TRBJ2-2
CDR3: CASSVGQRYGYTF; DNA: TGTGCCAGCAGTGTGGGACAGCGCTATGGCTACACCTTC; size: once; V: TRBV6-2/TRBV6-3; D: TRBD1; J: TRBJ1-2
CDR3: CASSPLLIAEGYTF; DNA: TGTGCCAGCTCACCTCTTCTGATTGCGGAGGGCTACACCTTC; size: -; V: TRBV18; D: -; J: TRBJ1-2
CDR3: CASSPHQGTGELFF; DNA: TGTGCCAGCAGCCCTCATCAGGGAACCGGGGAGCTGTTTTTT; size: -; V: TRBV11-3; D: -; J: TRBJ2-2
CDR3: CASSSQGFGYTF; DNA: TGTGCCAGCAGCTCCCAGGGTTTCGGCTACACCTTC; size: -; V: TRBV9; D: -; J: TRBJ1-2
CDR3: CASTFGQKNTEAFF; DNA: TGTGCCAGTACATTTGGACAGAAGAACACTGAAGCTTTCTTT; size: -; V: TRBV2; D: -; J: TRBJ1-1
CDR3: CASSERQGAYQPQHF; DNA: TGTGCCAGCAGTGAAAGACAGGGGGCATATCAGCCCCAGCATTTT; size: -; V: TRBV6-1; D: TRBD1; J: TRBJ1-5
CDR3: CASSLLGQGARTEAFF; DNA: TGTGCCAGCAGCTTGCTGGGACAGGGGGCACGCACTGAAGCTTTCTTT; size: -; V: TRBV5-8; D: TRBD1; J: TRBJ1-1
CDR3: CASSPGSNQPQHF; DNA: TGTGCCAGCTCACCGGGCAGCAATCAGCCCCAGCATTTT; size: -; V: TRBV18; D: -; J: TRBJ1-5
CDR3: CASSHHDRGGEKLFF; DNA: TGTGCCAGCAGCCACCATGACAGGGGTGGTGAAAAACTGTTTTTT; size: once; V: TRBV3-1/TRBV3-2; D: TRBD1; J: TRBJ1-4
CDR3: CASSQSLQGSTEAFF; DNA: TGTGCCAGCAGCCAAAGTTTGCAGGGGAGCACTGAAGCTTTCTTT; size: few; V: TRBV3-1/TRBV3-2; D: -; J: TRBJ1-1
CDR3: CASSPSRGTDTQYF; DNA: TGTGCCAGCAGCCCCTCTCGTGGCACAGATACGCAGTATTTT; size: -; V: TRBV7-9; D: -; J: TRBJ2-3
CDR3: CASSSGGSGANVLTF; DNA: TGTGCCAGCAGCTCAGGGGGCTCTGGGGCCAACGTCCTGACTTTC; size: -; V: TRBV7-3; D: TRBD1; J: TRBJ2-6
CDR3: CASSQGAGRGETQYF; DNA: TGTGCCAGCAGCCAAGGGGCGGGGAGGGGGGAGACCCAGTACTTC; size: -; V: TRBV3-1/TRBV3-2; D: -; J: TRBJ2-5
CDR3: CASSQVEGVYGYTF; DNA: TGTGCCAGCAGCCAAGTGGAGGGAGTTTATGGCTACACCTTC; size: few; V: TRBV3-1/TRBV3-2; D: -; J: TRBJ1-2
CDR3: CASSMISAPRDEQFF; DNA: TGTGCCAGTAGTATGATTAGCGCCCCAAGGGATGAGCAGTTCTTC; size: -; V: TRBV19; D: -; J: TRBJ2-1
CDR3: CASGLRRDSEQFF; DNA: TGTGCTAGTGGTTTGAGGCGGGACAGTGAGCAGTTCTTC; size: -; V: TRBV12-5; D: -; J: TRBJ2-1
CDR3: CASSLGPNFYGYTF; DNA: TGTGCCAGCAGTTTAGGCCCCAATTTCTATGGCTACACCTTC; size: many; V: TRBV28; D: -; J: TRBJ1-2